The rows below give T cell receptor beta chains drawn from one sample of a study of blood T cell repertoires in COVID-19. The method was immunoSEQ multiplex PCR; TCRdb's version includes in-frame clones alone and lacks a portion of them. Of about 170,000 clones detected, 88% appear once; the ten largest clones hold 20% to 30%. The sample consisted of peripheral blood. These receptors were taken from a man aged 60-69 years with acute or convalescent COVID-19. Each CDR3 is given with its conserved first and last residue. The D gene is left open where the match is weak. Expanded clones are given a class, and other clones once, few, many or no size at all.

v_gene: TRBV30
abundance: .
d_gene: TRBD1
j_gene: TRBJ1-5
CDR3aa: CAWSARRGNGNQPQHF
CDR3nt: TGTGCCTGGAGTGCCCGCAGGGGGAACGGCAATCAGCCCCAGCATTTT

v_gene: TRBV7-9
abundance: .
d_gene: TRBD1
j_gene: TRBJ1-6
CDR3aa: CASSLQGDSPLHF
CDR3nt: TGTGCCAGCAGCTTACAGGGGGATTCACCCCTCCACTTT

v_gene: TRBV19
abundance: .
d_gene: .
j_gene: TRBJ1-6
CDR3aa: CASSMSGRSYNSPLHF
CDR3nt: TGTGCCAGTAGTATGAGTGGTCGCTCCTATAATTCACCCCTCCACTTT

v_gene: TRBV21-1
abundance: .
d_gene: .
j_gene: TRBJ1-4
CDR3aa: CASSKGRLRMEKLFF
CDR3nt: TGTGCCAGCAGCAAAGGTCGACTGAGGATGGAAAAACTGTTTTTT

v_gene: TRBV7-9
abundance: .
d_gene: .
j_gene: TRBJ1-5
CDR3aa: CASSPGSNQPQHF
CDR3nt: TGTGCCAGCAGCCCCGGGAGCAATCAGCCCCAGCATTTT

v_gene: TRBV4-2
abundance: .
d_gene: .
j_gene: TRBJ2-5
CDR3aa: CASSQIQGRETQYF
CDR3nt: TGTGCCAGCAGCCAAATACAGGGACGGGAGACCCAGTACTTC

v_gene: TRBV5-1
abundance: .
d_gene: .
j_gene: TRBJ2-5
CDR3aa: CASSLVGATQYF
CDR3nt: TGCGCCAGCAGCTTAGTTGGGGCAACCCAGTACTTC

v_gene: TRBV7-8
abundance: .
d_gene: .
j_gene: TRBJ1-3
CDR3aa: CASSDVRVIVGNTIYF
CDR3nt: TGTGCCAGCAGCGATGTTCGGGTAATCGTTGGAAACACCATATATTTT

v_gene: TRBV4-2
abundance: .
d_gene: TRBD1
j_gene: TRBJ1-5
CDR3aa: CASSHLQGRAYSNQPQHF
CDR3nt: TGTGCCAGCAGCCACCTACAGGGGAGAGCATATAGCAATCAGCCCCAGCATTTT

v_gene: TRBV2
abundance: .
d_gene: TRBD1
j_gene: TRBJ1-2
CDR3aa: CASSETQGALYGYTF
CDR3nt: TGTGCCAGCAGTGAAACCCAGGGGGCTCTCTATGGCTACACCTTC

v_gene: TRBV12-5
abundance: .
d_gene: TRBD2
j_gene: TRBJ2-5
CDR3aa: CASAQAGTQETQYF
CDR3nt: TGTGCTAGTGCTCAAGCGGGGACTCAAGAGACCCAGTACTTC

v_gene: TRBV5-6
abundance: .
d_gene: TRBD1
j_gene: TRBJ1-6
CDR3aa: CASSLGPRQGLYNSPLHF
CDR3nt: TGTGCCAGCAGCTTGGGGCCGAGACAGGGCTTGTATAATTCACCCCTCCACTTT

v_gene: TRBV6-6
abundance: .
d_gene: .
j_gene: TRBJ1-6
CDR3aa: CASSSRAVRESPLHF
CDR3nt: TGTGCCAGCAGTTCTCGGGCGGTCCGGGAATCACCCCTCCACTTT

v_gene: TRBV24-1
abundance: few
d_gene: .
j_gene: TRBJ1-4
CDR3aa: CATSGMTIEGEKLFF
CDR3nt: TGTGCCACCAGTGGTATGACAATTGAGGGTGAAAAACTGTTTTTT

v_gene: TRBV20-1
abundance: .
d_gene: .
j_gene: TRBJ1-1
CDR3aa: CSARVGQKAFF
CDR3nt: TGCAGTGCTAGAGTCGGACAGAAGGCTTTCTTT

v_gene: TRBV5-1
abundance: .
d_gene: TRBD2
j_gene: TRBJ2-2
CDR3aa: CASSYVLAGEGGELFF
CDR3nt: TGCGCCAGCAGCTACGTTCTAGCGGGAGAGGGCGGGGAGCTGTTTTTT

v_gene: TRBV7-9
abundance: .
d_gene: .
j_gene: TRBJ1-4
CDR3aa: CASSPRTAKYEKLFF
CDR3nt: TGTGCCAGCAGCCCGCGGACAGCAAAATATGAAAAACTGTTTTTT

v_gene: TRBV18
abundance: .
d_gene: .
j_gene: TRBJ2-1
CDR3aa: CASSPSRGSNNEQFF
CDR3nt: TGTGCCAGCTCACCATCACGGGGGAGCAACAATGAGCAGTTCTTC

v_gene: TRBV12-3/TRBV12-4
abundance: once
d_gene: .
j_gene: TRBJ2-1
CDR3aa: CASSFSVREQFF
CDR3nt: TGTGCCAGCAGTTTCTCCGTACGGGAGCAGTTCTTC

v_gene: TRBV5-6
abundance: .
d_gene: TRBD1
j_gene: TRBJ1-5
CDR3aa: CASSLVQGDSNQPQHF
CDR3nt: TGTGCCAGCAGCTTGGTTCAGGGGGATAGCAATCAGCCCCAGCATTTT

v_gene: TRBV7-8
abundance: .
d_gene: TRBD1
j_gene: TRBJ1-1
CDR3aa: CASSSGTGGETEAFF
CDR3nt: TGTGCCAGCAGCTCCGGGACAGGGGGGGAAACTGAAGCTTTCTTT

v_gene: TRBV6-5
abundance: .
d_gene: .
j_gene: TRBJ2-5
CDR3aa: CASSLGGDQETQYF
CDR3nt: TGTGCCAGCAGTTTAGGCGGGGACCAAGAGACCCAGTACTTC

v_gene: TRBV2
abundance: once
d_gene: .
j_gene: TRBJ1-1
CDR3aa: CASPRGRVNTEAFF
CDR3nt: TGTGCCAGCCCTAGGGGCAGGGTGAACACTGAAGCTTTCTTT

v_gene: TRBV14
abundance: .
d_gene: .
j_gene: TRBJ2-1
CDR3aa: CASSPGEAYNYYNEQFF
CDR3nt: TGTGCCAGCAGTCCCGGAGAGGCCTATAATTACTACAATGAGCAGTTCTTC

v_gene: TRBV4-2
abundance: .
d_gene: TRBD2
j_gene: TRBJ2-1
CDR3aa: CASSPTGTSGLDEQFF
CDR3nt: TGTGCCAGCAGTCCGACCGGGACTAGCGGCCTCGATGAGCAGTTCTTC

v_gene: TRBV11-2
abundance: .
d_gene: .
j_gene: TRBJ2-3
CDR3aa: CASSPAAISADTQYF
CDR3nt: TGTGCCAGCAGCCCCGCGGCCATCTCGGCAGATACGCAGTATTTT

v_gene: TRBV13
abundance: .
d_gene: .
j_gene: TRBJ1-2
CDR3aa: CASSERGGYTF
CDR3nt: TGTGCCAGCAGCGAGCGAGGTGGCTACACCTTC

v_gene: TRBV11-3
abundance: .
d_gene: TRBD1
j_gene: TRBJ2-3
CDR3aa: CASSHMATGGADTQYF
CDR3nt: TGTGCCAGCAGCCATATGGCGACAGGGGGAGCAGATACGCAGTATTTT

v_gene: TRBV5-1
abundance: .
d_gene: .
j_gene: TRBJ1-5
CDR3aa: CASSVLPGSYSGSNQPQHF
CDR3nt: TGCGCCAGCAGCGTCCTTCCCGGGAGCTACTCAGGGAGCAATCAGCCCCAGCATTTT

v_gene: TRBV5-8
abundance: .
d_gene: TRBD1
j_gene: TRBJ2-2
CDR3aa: CASRRDRGFGNTGELFF
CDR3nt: TGTGCCAGCAGGCGGGACAGGGGATTTGGTAACACCGGGGAGCTGTTTTTT

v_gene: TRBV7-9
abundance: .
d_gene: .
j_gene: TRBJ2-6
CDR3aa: CASSLGPTPSGANVLTF
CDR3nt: TGTGCCAGCAGCTTAGGCCCAACACCCTCTGGGGCCAACGTCCTGACTTTC

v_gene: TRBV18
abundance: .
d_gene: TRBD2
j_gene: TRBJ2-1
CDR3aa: CASSPPLRGGRQLTYNEQFF
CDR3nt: TGTGCCAGCTCACCACCGTTACGGGGCGGGAGGCAACTTACCTACAATGAGCAGTTCTTC

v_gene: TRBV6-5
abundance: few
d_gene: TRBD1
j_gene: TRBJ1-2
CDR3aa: CASSYSTGGYGYTF
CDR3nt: TGTGCCAGCAGTTACTCGACAGGGGGCTATGGCTACACCTTC

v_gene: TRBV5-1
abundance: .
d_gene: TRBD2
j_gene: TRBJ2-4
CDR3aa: CASQIGEGNIQYF
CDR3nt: TGCGCCAGCCAAATCGGGGAGGGGAACATTCAGTACTTC

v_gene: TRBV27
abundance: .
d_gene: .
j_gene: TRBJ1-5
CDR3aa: CASRGGGGKNQPQHF
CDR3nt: TGTGCCAGCAGGGGCGGGGGCGGTAAAAATCAGCCCCAGCATTTT

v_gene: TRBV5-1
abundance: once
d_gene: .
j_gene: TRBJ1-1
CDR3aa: CASSLGAPNEAFF
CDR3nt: TGCGCCAGCAGCTTGGGCGCACCGAACGAAGCTTTCTTT

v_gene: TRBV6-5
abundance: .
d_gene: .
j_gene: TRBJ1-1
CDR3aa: CASKRRPDLAEAFF
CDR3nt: TGTGCCAGCAAGAGGCGTCCGGATCTCGCTGAAGCTTTCTTT

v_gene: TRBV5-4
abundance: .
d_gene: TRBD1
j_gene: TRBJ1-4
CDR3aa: CASSVGTGKGQGKLFF
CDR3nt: TGTGCCAGCAGCGTCGGGACAGGGAAGGGCCAGGGGAAACTGTTTTTT

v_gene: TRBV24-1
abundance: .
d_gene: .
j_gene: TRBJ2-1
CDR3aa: CATSDLSDSSYNEQFF
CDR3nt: TGTGCCACCAGTGATTTGTCGGACAGTTCCTACAATGAGCAGTTCTTC

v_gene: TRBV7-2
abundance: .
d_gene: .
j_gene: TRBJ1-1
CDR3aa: CASSLALPLTGEAFF
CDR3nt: TGTGCCAGCAGCTTAGCATTGCCCTTAACCGGTGAAGCTTTCTTT

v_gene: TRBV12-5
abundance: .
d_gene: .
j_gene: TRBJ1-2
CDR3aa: CASAEGVNYGYTF
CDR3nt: TGTGCTAGTGCCGAGGGCGTTAACTATGGCTACACCTTC

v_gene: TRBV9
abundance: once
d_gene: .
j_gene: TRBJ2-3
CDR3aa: CASSVEASDNTDTQYF
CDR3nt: TGTGCCAGCAGCGTAGAAGCTAGCGATAACACAGATACGCAGTATTTT

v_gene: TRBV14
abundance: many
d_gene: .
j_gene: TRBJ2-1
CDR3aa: CASSTTLSYNEQFF
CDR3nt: TGTGCCAGCAGCACCACTTTATCCTACAATGAGCAGTTCTTC

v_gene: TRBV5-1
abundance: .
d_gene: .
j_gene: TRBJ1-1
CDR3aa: CASSLLLGTEAFF
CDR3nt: TGCGCCAGCAGCTTGCTCCTAGGCACTGAAGCTTTCTTT

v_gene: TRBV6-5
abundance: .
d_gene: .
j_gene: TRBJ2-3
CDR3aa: CASSYSGLLTDTQYF
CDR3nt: TGTGCCAGCAGTTACTCAGGACTCCTCACAGATACGCAGTATTTT

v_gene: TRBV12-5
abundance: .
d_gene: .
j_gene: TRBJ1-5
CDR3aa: CASGLFGSRSNQPQHF
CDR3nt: TGTGCTAGTGGTCTCTTCGGTTCCCGTAGCAATCAGCCCCAGCATTTT

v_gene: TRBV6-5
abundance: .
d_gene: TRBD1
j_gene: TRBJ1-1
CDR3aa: CASEGQGASTEAFF
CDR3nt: TGTGCCAGCGAAGGACAGGGGGCGAGCACTGAAGCTTTCTTT

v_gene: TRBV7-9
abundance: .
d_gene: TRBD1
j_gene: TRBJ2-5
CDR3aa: CASSSYRTGGQETQYF
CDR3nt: TGTGCCAGCAGCTCTTATCGGACAGGGGGACAAGAGACCCAGTACTTC

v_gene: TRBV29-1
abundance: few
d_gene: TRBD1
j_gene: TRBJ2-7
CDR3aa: CSVAHGQGYEQYF
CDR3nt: TGCAGCGTTGCCCACGGACAGGGCTACGAGCAGTACTTC

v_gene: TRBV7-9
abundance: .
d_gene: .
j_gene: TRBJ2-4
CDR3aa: CASKDSGNIQYF
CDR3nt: TGTGCCAGCAAAGACAGTGGAAACATTCAGTACTTC

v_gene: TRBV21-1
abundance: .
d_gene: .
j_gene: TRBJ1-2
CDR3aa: CASSKGKDRLYYGYTF
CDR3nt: TGTGCCAGCAGCAAAGGTAAGGACAGACTATACTATGGCTACACCTTC

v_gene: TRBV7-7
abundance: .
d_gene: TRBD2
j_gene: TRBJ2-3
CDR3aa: CASSPRLAGITDTQYF
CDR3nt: TGTGCCAGCAGCCCCCGACTAGCGGGGATCACAGATACGCAGTATTTT

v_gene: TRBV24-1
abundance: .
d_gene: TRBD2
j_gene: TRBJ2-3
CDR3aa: CATSDFSGGATDTQYF
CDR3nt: TGTGCCACCAGTGATTTCAGCGGGGGGGCCACAGATACGCAGTATTTT

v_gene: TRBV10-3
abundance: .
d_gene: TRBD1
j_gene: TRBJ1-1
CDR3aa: CAISDSFDRGLTEAFF
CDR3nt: TGTGCCATCAGTGATAGCTTCGACAGGGGGCTAACTGAAGCTTTCTTT

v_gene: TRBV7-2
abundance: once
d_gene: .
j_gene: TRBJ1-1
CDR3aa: CASSIRQNTEAFF
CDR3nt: TGTGCCAGCAGCATCCGACAGAACACTGAAGCTTTCTTT

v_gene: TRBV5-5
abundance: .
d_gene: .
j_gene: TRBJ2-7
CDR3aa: CASSLTIYEQYF
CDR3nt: TGTGCCAGCAGCTTGACTATCTACGAGCAGTACTTC

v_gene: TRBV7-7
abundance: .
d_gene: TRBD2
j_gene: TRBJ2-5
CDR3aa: CASSRGLAGGETQYF
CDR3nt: TGTGCCAGCAGCCGGGGACTAGCGGGAGGAGAGACCCAGTACTTC

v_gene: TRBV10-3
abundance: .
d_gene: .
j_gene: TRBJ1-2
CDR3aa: CAISESVRAGYTF
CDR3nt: TGTGCCATCAGTGAGTCGGTCAGGGCGGGCTACACCTTC

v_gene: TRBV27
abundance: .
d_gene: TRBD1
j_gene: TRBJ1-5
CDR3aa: CASSLLGQGEGQPQHF
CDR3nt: TGTGCCAGCAGTTTATTGGGACAGGGAGAAGGACAGCCCCAGCATTTT

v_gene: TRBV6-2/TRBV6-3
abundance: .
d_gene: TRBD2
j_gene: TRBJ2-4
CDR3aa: CASSRLGTSGGVAKNIQYF
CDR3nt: TGTGCCAGCAGTCGCCTGGGGACTAGCGGGGGAGTAGCCAAAAACATTCAGTACTTC